This TCR beta chain was profiled in a study of blood T cell repertoires in COVID-19. The age range of participants was about 18 to 90 years, with residence in about two dozen US areas. Clones were read by immunoSEQ multiplex PCR, and TCRdb kept only the in-frame ones, dropping some. The sample carries some 260,000 clones, approximately 90% recorded once. This CDR3 comprises 15 residues. Trimming removed 6 bases at V and 5 bases at J, with 17 bases between. Germline CDR1 reads MNHEY; CDR2 reads SVGAGI. The clonotype comes from a man aged 40-49 years who had recovered from COVID-19. The chain has TRBV6-5 and TRBJ1-5; D remains unclear. The sequenced sample was PBMCs or T cells enriched from blood (not recorded which). CDR3 protein: CASRPGIMKDQPQHF. The DNA for the CDR3 is TGTGCCAGCAGGCCCGGGATTATGAAGGATCAGCCCCAGCATTTT.